The T cell receptor (beta chain) described here comes from a study of Ad26.COV2.S vaccination and SARS-CoV-2 variants. Across the whole study: Ad26.COV2.S given intramuscularly, once or twice 56 days apart.

V was cut by 5 bases and J by 2 bases, with 13 bases left in between. This CDR3 has 14 residues. Germline CDR1 and CDR2: SGHRS and YFSETQ. This sample's treatment: 15 to 20 received Ad26.COV2.S at low or high dose, single or two shots; a few received placebo; per-sample allocation not given. Specimens were obtained on day 63 following the first vaccine or placebo injection. Participants' vaccine, an Ad26 vector, delivered Wuhan-strain SARS-CoV-2 spike. The protocol was immunoSEQ multiplex PCR, while the TCRdb copy is restricted to in-frame clones and leaves out a portion. The sample lists a few hundred thousand clones, 90% occurring once.

This TCR derives from a person aged 18-60 years who received the Ad26.COV2.S COVID-19 vaccine or a placebo. The source material was peripheral blood, sampled in a trial of Ad26.COV2.S vaccine versus placebo. This sequence joins TRBV5-1 and TRBJ2-5; no reliable D call. The CDR3 nucleotides are TGCGCCAGCAGACAGCTGGGATCTCAAGAGACCCAGTACTTC. This codes for CASRQLGSQETQYF.